The 24 T cell receptor beta chains in this list originate from one sample, sequenced in a study of control samples from healthy donors and cancer patients. Sequencing used immunoSEQ multiplex PCR; TCRdb keeps in-frame clones, though not all of them. The sample records 98,000 or so clones, 70% to 85% being singletons. The sample consisted of blood. Receptors originate from a man younger than 35 in good health.

The table lists this clone with a few counts. The CDR3: CASSRGPYNEQFF. The CDR3 nucleotides read TGTGCCAGCAGTCGGGGGCCCTACAATGAGCAGTTCTTC. This chain links TRBV6-5 with TRBJ2-1, with D perhaps assigned TRBD1 or TRBD2 (6 bases each). The CDR3 length is 13 residues. Between the trimmed V and J ends, which lost 5 bases and 2 bases, there was a span of 7 bases. Germline CDR1 is MNHEY and CDR2 is SVGAGI.

The V and J genes are TRBV5-6 and TRBJ1-2; 11 nucleotides align to TRBD1. V gave up 1 base and J gave up 2 bases; unmatched junction bases: 4. This CDR3 is 16 amino acids long. Germline V lookup: CDR1 SGHDT, CDR2 YYEEEE. The CDR3 is CASSLLGQGENYGYTF. The CDR3 nucleotides read TGTGCCAGCAGCTTGTTGGGACAGGGGGAAAACTATGGCTACACCTTC.

The chain couples TRBV3-1 (or the pseudogene TRBV3-2) to TRBJ2-5; no definite D call. Germline values: CDR1 LGHDT, CDR2 YNNKEL (reference sequence). V was cut by 6 bases and J by 5 bases, with 19 bases left in between. The CDR3 runs to 15 residues. The CDR3 sequence is CASSSVAVQGETQYF. The DNA of the CDR3 is TGTGCCAGCAGTTCAGTGGCGGTCCAAGGGGAGACCCAGTACTTC.

This chain connects TRBV18 to TRBJ1-6, with a weak D call TRBD1 (5 bases). V lost 4 bases and J 8 bases, leaving 15 bases between the germline ends. Germline V gene data show CDR1 as KGHSH and CDR2 as LQKENI. The CDR3 totals 15 residues. The CDR3 sequence: CASSLSGKGDSPLHF. CDR3 nucleotides: TGTGCCAGCTCACTCTCAGGGAAAGGTGATTCACCCCTCCACTTT.

Turning to this clone: At one of its ends the junction is not consistent with the germline gene, which may arise from a read error. This rearrangement joins TRBV6-5 to TRBJ2-5; D not certain. Germline V gene sequence: CDR1 MNHEY, CDR2 SVGAGI. The CDR3 is made up of 15 amino acids. CDR3 bases: TGTGCCAGCAGTGACTCCCTCGGTACCAAAGAGACCCAGTACTTC. Its translation is CASSDSLGTKETQYF.

This clone was seen once. This chain uses TRBV4-1 with TRBJ2-3; 10 bases align to TRBD2. The J segment lost 5 bases and the V segment lost 4 bases, leaving 15 bases of the junction unmatched. The CDR3 contains 18 residues. The germline CDR1 and CDR2 sequences are MGHRA and YSYEKL. The CDR3 sequence: CASSRDTTSGVLGDTQYF. The CDR3 DNA sequence: TGCGCCAGCAGCCGAGACACCACTAGCGGGGTTTTAGGAGATACGCAGTATTTT.

The gene calls are TRBV28 and TRBJ2-4; D remains unclear. The CDR3 loop spans 15 amino acids. Germline CDR1 and CDR2: MDHEN and SYDVKM. The V and J ends lost 4 bases and 1 base respectively, with 11 bases between them. The CDR3 nucleotides read TGTGCCAGCAGTTCTTCCCGGCTCGCCAAAAACATTCAGTACTTC. Protein sequence: CASSSSRLAKNIQYF. Full variable domain (outside the CDR3, taken from reference TRBV28 and TRBJ2-4): DVKVTQSSRYLVKRTGEKVFLECVQDMDHENMFWYRQDPGLGLRLIYFSYDVKMKEKGDIPEGYSVSREKKERFSLILESASTNQTSMYLCASSSSRLAKNIQYFGAGTRLSVL.

This clone was counted between two and nine times. This chain uses TRBV5-1 with TRBJ1-3, with D maybe TRBD1 (6 bases). The CDR3 totals 14 residues. Germline CDR1 and CDR2: SGHRS and YFSETQ. Trimming took 3 bases from V and 2 from J, leaving 9 bases between them. DNA of the CDR3: TGCGCCAGCAGCTCGGGGGCCCCTGGAAACACCATATATTTT. The encoded protein is CASSSGAPGNTIYF.

This clone was counted many times. The chain links TRBV11-2 to TRBJ1-2, with TRBD1 matching over 8 bases. The CDR3 consists of 15 residues. The germline gives CDR1 SGHAT, CDR2 FQNNGV. J was trimmed by 5 bases and V by 0 bases; bases with no gene match: 5. The chain's CDR3 is CASSLDLTGGYGYTF. CDR3 sequence (DNA): TGTGCCAGCAGCTTAGATCTAACAGGGGGGTATGGCTACACCTTC.

This clone appeared a single time. The rearrangement uses TRBV25-1 and TRBJ2-1, with D perhaps assigned TRBD1 or TRBD2 (5 bases each). CDR1 and CDR2 (germline): MGHDK, SYGVNS. V lost 4 bases to trimming and J lost 4 bases, with 14 bases between them. This CDR3 region has 15 residues. DNA of the CDR3: TGTGCCAGCAGTGGGCCCCGGGACGGGTACAATGAGCAGTTCTTC. Its protein is CASSGPRDGYNEQFF.

The genes are TRBV9 and TRBJ1-1; D gene ambiguous. Germline V gene data show CDR1 as SGDLS and CDR2 as YYNGEE. The CDR3 runs 13 residues. Deletions cut 0 bases from V and 3 bases from J, with 6 bases between. This CDR3 is CASSVVKDTEAFF. CDR3 DNA sequence: TGTGCCAGCAGCGTAGTGAAGGACACTGAAGCTTTCTTT.

This chain links TRBV7-2 with TRBJ1-2; TRBD1 matches at 9 bases. Germline assignment: CDR1 SGHTA and CDR2 FQGNSA. V shed 1 base and J 8 bases; nucleotides not matched to a gene: 8. The CDR3 has 15 amino acids. CDR3 DNA sequence: TGTGCCAGCAGCTTAGAATGGACAGGGGTCTTCGGCTACACCTTC. Translated, it gives CASSLEWTGVFGYTF.

The chain combines TRBV5-1 with TRBJ1-1; D unresolved. Trimming cost V 3 bases and J 1 base, with 13 bases left between them. This CDR3 is built from 15 residues. Per germline, CDR1 SGHRS and CDR2 YFSETQ. CDR3 DNA: TGCGCCAGCAGCTCAACGGGCTCTCGGAACACTGAAGCTTTCTTT. Translating gives CASSSTGSRNTEAFF.

The CDR3 DNA reads TGTGCCAGCAGCGGGTCGAGCTCCTACAATGAGCAGTTCTTC. Protein: CASSGSSSYNEQFF. This chain joins TRBV2 and TRBJ2-1; D remains unclear. In germline, CDR1 is SNHLY, CDR2 FYNNEI. The V end lost 6 bases, the J end lost 0 bases, and 9 bases lay between the germline ends. CDR3 size: 14 residues.

The chain uses TRBV9 and TRBJ2-4, with 8 nucleotides matching TRBD2. Germline V gene data show CDR1 as SGDLS and CDR2 as YYNGEE. The CDR3 runs to 16 residues. With V trimmed by 3 bases and J by 0 bases, 5 bases remained unmatched. CDR3 sequence reads: CASSEGLGVAKNIQYF. The DNA for the CDR3 is TGTGCCAGCAGCGAGGGACTAGGGGTAGCCAAAAACATTCAGTACTTC.

V gene TRBV11-1 combines with J gene TRBJ1-2, with 10 bases identical to TRBD1. The ends lost 4 bases at V and 0 bases at J; junction bases unmatched: 2. Germline V gene lookup returns CDR1 SGHAT and CDR2 FQDESV (reference sequence). The CDR3 sequence is 15 residues long. The CDR3 bases are TGTGCCAGCAGCTGGGGACAGGGGCCTAACTATGGCTACACCTTC. This encodes CASSWGQGPNYGYTF.

The V gene is TRBV30, the J gene TRBJ2-5; D might be TRBD2 (5 bases). This CDR3 has 13 amino acids. V was shortened by 1 base and J by 4 bases, with 10 bases between the two germline ends. Germline CDR1 is GTSNPN and CDR2 is SVGIG (reference sequence). In DNA, the CDR3 is TGTGCCTGGAGTGCGGGGTACGTAGAGACCCAGTACTTC. Its translation: CAWSAGYVETQYF.

This clone was seen just once. The V call is TRBV7-6, the J call TRBJ1-4; possible D gene TRBD1, 5 bases. The germline V gene has CDR1 SGHVS and CDR2 FNYEAQ. The germline V and J ends were trimmed by 4 bases and 5 bases, with 14 bases remaining between them. The CDR3 runs 15 residues. CDR3 residues: CASSSPLGGNEKLFF. The CDR3 DNA is TGTGCCAGCAGCTCCCCCCTGGGGGGGAATGAAAAACTGTTTTTT.

The CDR3 protein is CASSLSAGPNYGYTF. The CDR3 coding sequence is TGTGCCAGCAGTTTATCGGCAGGTCCGAACTATGGCTACACCTTC. The chain combines TRBV27 with TRBJ1-2; D ambiguous. The CDR3 loop spans 15 amino acids. CDR1 and CDR2 from the germline V gene are MNHEY and SMNVEV (reference sequence). The V end was cut by 0 bases, the J end by 2 bases, with 10 bases between.

In this sample, this clone turned up a few times. V and J are TRBV5-4 and TRBJ1-2; D is undetermined. This CDR3 spans 13 amino acids. Germline V CDR1 and CDR2: SGHNT, YYREEE (reference sequence). V lost 4 bases, J lost 5 bases, and 12 bases lay in between. The CDR3 region has the DNA TGTGCCAGCAGCGTAGCCGGGATTTATGGCTACACCTTC. Translated, it gives CASSVAGIYGYTF.

A single count supports this clone. V and J are TRBV12-5 and TRBJ1-6; possibly TRBD1 for D (5 bases). The V end was cut by 3 bases, the J end by 10 bases, with 13 bases between. Looked up from germline, CDR1 is LGHNT and CDR2 is FRNRAP. The CDR3 consists of 14 residues. The CDR3 sequence: CASGLGSSGSPLHF. Written as DNA, the CDR3 is TGTGCTAGTGGTTTAGGCTCTTCAGGGTCACCCCTCCACTTT. Full variable domain (outside the CDR3, taken from reference TRBV12-5 and TRBJ1-6): DARVTQTPRHKVTEMGQEVTMRCQPILGHNTVFWYRQTMMQGLELLAYFRNRAPLDDSGMPKDRFSAEMPDATLATLKIQPSEPRDSAVYFCASGLGSSGSPLHFGNGTRLTVT.

V usage is TRBV9 and J usage is TRBJ1-1, with unresolved D. Looked up from germline, CDR1 is SGDLS and CDR2 is YYNGEE. V lost 0 bases, J lost 1 base, and 13 bases lay in between. CDR3 length: 16 amino acids. The CDR3 region is CASSVGAGLRNTEAFF. For the CDR3, the DNA is TGTGCCAGCAGCGTAGGGGCAGGCCTTAGGAACACTGAAGCTTTCTTT. Supplemented by reference TRBV9 and TRBJ1-1, the full variable domain reads DSGVTQTPKHLITATGQRVTLRCSPRSGDLSVYWYQQSLDQGLQFLIQYYNGEERAKGNILERFSAQQFPDLHSELNLSSLELGDSALYFCASSVGAGLRNTEAFFGQGTRLTVV.

The chain couples TRBV6-5 to TRBJ2-3; D perhaps matches TRBD1 (5 bases). This CDR3 is 15 amino acids long. Germline CDR1 is MNHEY and CDR2 is SVGAGI. V was clipped by 0 bases and J by 6 bases, with 13 bases between them. The CDR3 protein is CASSYSKGLGDTQYF. CDR3 DNA sequence: TGTGCCAGCAGTTACTCGAAGGGGTTAGGGGATACGCAGTATTTT.

The genes are TRBV30 and TRBJ1-5; 9 bases fit TRBD1. The CDR3 is 14 amino acids. Per germline, CDR1 GTSNPN and CDR2 SVGIG (reference sequence). V lost 0 bases and J lost 10; bases outside the gene matches: 7. CDR3 region: CAWSVGTGIGPQHF. CDR3 coding DNA: TGTGCCTGGAGTGTAGGGACAGGGATAGGACCCCAGCATTTT.